The source of this T cell receptor (beta chain) is a study of vaccination and CD4 T cells after COVID-19. Study-wide results and limits: The median proportion of reactive clones detected only post-vaccination in convalescent patients was 75% to 90%.

Remarks on this clonotype: Its specificity is unknown.

The CDR3 length is 14 residues. Trimming shortened V by 0 bases and J by 7 bases, and 8 bases separated the two germline ends. Germline-derived CDR1 and CDR2 are SGHRS and YFSETQ. Described treatment: roughly nine-day PBMC culture with coronavirus spike peptide pools or control peptides (ViraFEST assay). Wells that each held 2 million or so PBMCs were cultured with roughly 9.8 IU/ml IL-2 and 10 ug/ml peptide pools. With the Oncomine TCR Beta short-read assay, DNA from cultured CD4+ T cells was sequenced. TCRdb passed the PCR reads through MiXCR, listing each CDR3 protein once. The sample records 12,000 to 15,000 distinct CDR3 sequences, about 32% being singletons.

This clonotype was obtained from a human donor with COVID-19. This sequence joins TRBV5-1 and TRBJ1-6; D remains ambiguous. The sample taken for sequencing was cultured CD4+ T cells from blood. CDR3 region: CASSLGSQNSPLHF. CDR3 DNA: TGCGCCAGCAGCTTGGGGTCCCAGAATTCACCCCTCCACTTT.